A selection of T cell receptor beta chains follows, all from one sample in a study of OX40 agonist ivuxolimab in advanced cancers. The repertoire was sequenced with immunoSEQ multiplex PCR; TCRdb's copy has only in-frame clones and lacks some. The sample has fewer than 45,000 clones; about 83% are singletons. The sequences come from CD4+ or CD8+ T cells sorted from blood, collected in a trial of the OX40 agonist ivuxolimab. The receptor set was obtained from an adult with an advanced solid tumor such as melanoma, head and neck, liver or kidney cancer. Each CDR3 is given with its conserved first and last residue. A D gene is named only where the DNA matches it firmly. Clone size appears in some rows only: once, few, many, or a class for an expanded clone.

size,V,D,J,DNA,CDR3
once,TRBV9,TRBD1,TRBJ2-7,TGTGCCAGCAGCCCACGGGACAGGGGTTCCGAGCAGTACTTC,CASSPRDRGSEQYF
-,TRBV6-5,-,TRBJ2-3,TGTGCCAGCAGTTCCCGGGACACGCCAGATACGCAGTATTTT,CASSSRDTPDTQYF
-,TRBV19,TRBD1,TRBJ2-7,TGTGCCAGTAGTAAAACCGGGACAGGTTATAGCTCCTACGAGCAGTACTTC,CASSKTGTGYSSYEQYF
-,TRBV19,-,TRBJ2-5,TGTGCCAGTAGTATATGGGGCCAAGAGACCCAGTACTTC,CASSIWGQETQYF
-,TRBV5-4,TRBD1,TRBJ2-5,TGTGCCAGCAGCTTAGGGGGGACAGGGCGAGAGACCCAGTACTTC,CASSLGGTGRETQYF
-,TRBV12-5,-,TRBJ1-5,TGTGCTAGTGGCTCGCCCCGAGGGCAGCCCCAGCATTTT,CASGSPRGQPQHF
-,TRBV7-9,-,TRBJ2-7,TGTGCCAGCAGCCAAAAGTCCTCGGGAACTCCCTACGAGCAGTACTTC,CASSQKSSGTPYEQYF
-,TRBV14,-,TRBJ2-2,TGTGCCAGCAGCCCCTGGCTAGCGCCCGGGGAGCTGTTTTTT,CASSPWLAPGELFF
-,TRBV12-5,-,TRBJ2-1,TGTGCTAGTGGTTTTGCCCCGGGTGAGCAGTTCTTC,CASGFAPGEQFF
-,TRBV27,TRBD2,TRBJ2-1,TGTGCCAGCAGTTTACGGACTAGCGGGGGGGCCGATGGTGAGCAGTTCTTC,CASSLRTSGGADGEQFF
-,TRBV10-3,TRBD1,TRBJ1-6,TGTGCCATCAGCGGCAGGGGGTTAGGTTCACCCCTCCACTTT,CAISGRGLGSPLHF
once,TRBV27,-,TRBJ1-1,TGTGCCAGCAGGGGGTTGGGGGGCGTCACTGAAGCTTTCTTT,CASRGLGGVTEAFF
-,TRBV19,-,TRBJ2-5,TGTGCCAGTAGTTGGGGGGCTGGAGAGACCCAGTACTTC,CASSWGAGETQYF
few,TRBV7-2,-,TRBJ1-4,TGTGCCAGCAGCGTCCAGAGGGAGGAAAAACTGTTTTTT,CASSVQREEKLFF
-,TRBV2,-,TRBJ1-5,TGTGCCAGCAGTGTGAAGCATAGCAATCAGCCCCAGCATTTT,CASSVKHSNQPQHF
-,TRBV7-8,-,TRBJ2-7,TGTGCCAGCAGCTTAGATGGACAATTTCCCTACGAGCAGTACTTC,CASSLDGQFPYEQYF
-,TRBV30,-,TRBJ2-5,TGTGCCTGGAGTGTTGGGGCTGTCCAAGAGACCCAGTACTTC,CAWSVGAVQETQYF
-,TRBV7-3,-,TRBJ1-5,TGTGCCAGCAGCTTAAGGTTTGGTCAGCCCCAGCATTTT,CASSLRFGQPQHF
-,TRBV4-1,-,TRBJ2-7,TGCGCCAGCAGCCAAGATTTGCCTAGCCCGGTCGGGCAGTACTTC,CASSQDLPSPVGQYF
-,TRBV6-5,-,TRBJ1-5,TGTGCCAGCAGTTACTCGTACACAGGCGGGCAGCCCCAGCATTTT,CASSYSYTGGQPQHF
-,TRBV30,-,TRBJ2-7,TGTGCCTGGAGTCTGTATTACGAGCAGTACTTC,CAWSLYYEQYF
few,TRBV5-4,-,TRBJ2-3,TGTGCCAGCAGCTCCGACAGCGTGACTGATACGCAGTATTTT,CASSSDSVTDTQYF
-,TRBV2,TRBD2,TRBJ2-5,TGTGCCAATAGCCCCTACACCGGGACTAGCGGGTCGTTGTACTTC,CANSPYTGTSGSLYF
-,TRBV5-6,TRBD1,TRBJ2-2,TGTGCCAGCGTCCGTCGGGACAGATCTGTTTTAGGGGAGCTGTTTTTT,CASVRRDRSVLGELFF
-,TRBV7-2,-,TRBJ2-3,TGTGCCAGCAGCTTAGGTGTAGTCGTCACAGATACGCAGTATTTT,CASSLGVVVTDTQYF
-,TRBV9,-,TRBJ1-1,TGTGCCAGCAGCGTAGGGGCAGGGAGGAACACTGAAGCTTTCTTT,CASSVGAGRNTEAFF
-,TRBV9,-,TRBJ2-5,TGTGCCAGCAGCGTAGGGGGGGAGACCCAGTACTTC,CASSVGGETQYF
once,TRBV6-5,-,TRBJ2-7,TGTGCCAGCAGTTCTAGGGTCTCCTACGAGCAGTACTTC,CASSSRVSYEQYF
few,TRBV15,TRBD2,TRBJ2-7,TGTGCCACCAGCAGAGATAGGTCGAGCGGGGGGGCGGGCGAGCAGTACTTC,CATSRDRSSGGAGEQYF
few,TRBV10-1,-,TRBJ2-4,TGCGCCAGCAGTGCTTTGCGGGAATGGGTAGCCAAAAACATTCAGTACTTC,CASSALREWVAKNIQYF
-,TRBV15,-,TRBJ2-3,TGTGCCACTATGGTTCGGGGAGAGGATACGCAGTATTTT,CATMVRGEDTQYF
once,TRBV4-2,TRBD1,TRBJ2-5,TGTGCCAGCAGCAAGAGCGGGACAGGGGGCGGTGAGACCCAGTACTTC,CASSKSGTGGGETQYF
-,TRBV18,-,TRBJ2-1,TGTGCCAGCTCACCACCGGGACGGGAGTACAATGAGCAGTTCTTC,CASSPPGREYNEQFF
-,TRBV28,-,TRBJ1-2,TGTGCCAGCAGCCAAGGAGGGTTTGGCTACACCTTC,CASSQGGFGYTF
-,TRBV19,-,TRBJ1-3,TGTGCCAGTGCAGGGGTCAACTCTGGAAACACCATATATTTT,CASAGVNSGNTIYF
-,TRBV7-2,-,TRBJ2-1,TGTGCCAGCAGCTTCGCGCGGAGCTCCTACAATGAGCAGTTCTTC,CASSFARSSYNEQFF
-,TRBV5-4,-,TRBJ2-1,TGTGCCAGCAGCTTGGACAGTGGTTACCACAATGAGCAGTTCTTC,CASSLDSGYHNEQFF
once,TRBV5-1,TRBD1,TRBJ1-5,TGCGCCAGCAGCCCTGGAACCGGGACAGGGATGCGTAGCAATCAGCCCCAGCATTTT,CASSPGTGTGMRSNQPQHF
once,TRBV5-1,-,TRBJ2-2,TGCGCCAGCAGCGAGGACAGTTCGAACACCGGGGAGCTGTTTTTT,CASSEDSSNTGELFF
-,TRBV11-2,-,TRBJ2-5,TGTGCCAGCAGCTCCGGTATGAGTGAACAAGAGACCCAGTACTTC,CASSSGMSEQETQYF
-,TRBV5-5,-,TRBJ2-7,TGTGCCAGCAGCTCCCTGCGGGGAGAGGTGGTTTGGGAGTACTTC,CASSSLRGEVVWEYF
-,TRBV6-1,-,TRBJ2-7,TGTGCCAGCAAGGGACATCTGAGCTCCTACGAGCAGTACTTC,CASKGHLSSYEQYF
-,TRBV6-6,TRBD1,TRBJ1-5,TGTGCCAGCAGCCGCGGGACAGCTGACAATCAGCCCCAGCATTTT,CASSRGTADNQPQHF
-,TRBV9,-,TRBJ2-2,TGTGCCAGCAGCGTAGTTGGGGTTACAACCGGGGAGCTGTTTTTT,CASSVVGVTTGELFF
-,TRBV7-2,-,TRBJ2-2,TGTGCCAGCGCAACAGGAGGGGCCGGCACCGGGGAGCTGTTTTTT,CASATGGAGTGELFF
-,TRBV27,TRBD2,TRBJ2-7,TGTGCCAGCAGTGAAAGACCGGGACTAGCGGGGATCTACGAGCAGTACTTC,CASSERPGLAGIYEQYF
once,TRBV2,-,TRBJ1-4,TGTGCCAGCTACGGACAGACCCCTCGAGGTGAAAAACTGTTTTTT,CASYGQTPRGEKLFF